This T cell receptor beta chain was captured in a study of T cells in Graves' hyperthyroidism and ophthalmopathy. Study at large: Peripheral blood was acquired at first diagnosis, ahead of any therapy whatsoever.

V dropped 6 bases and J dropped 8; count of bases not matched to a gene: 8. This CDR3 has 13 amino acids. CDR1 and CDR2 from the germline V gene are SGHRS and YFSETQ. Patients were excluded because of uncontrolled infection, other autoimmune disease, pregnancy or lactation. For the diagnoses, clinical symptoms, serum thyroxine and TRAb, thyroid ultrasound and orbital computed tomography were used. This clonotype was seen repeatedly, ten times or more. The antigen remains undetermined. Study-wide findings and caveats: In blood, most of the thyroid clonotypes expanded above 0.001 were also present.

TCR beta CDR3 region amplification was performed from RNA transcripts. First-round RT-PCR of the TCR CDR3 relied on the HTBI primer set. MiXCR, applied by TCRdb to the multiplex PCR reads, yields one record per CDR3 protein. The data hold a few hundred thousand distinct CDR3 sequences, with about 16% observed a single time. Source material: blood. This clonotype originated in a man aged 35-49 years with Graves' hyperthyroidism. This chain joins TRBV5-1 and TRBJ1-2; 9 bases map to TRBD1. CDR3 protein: CASTRGQGEGYTF. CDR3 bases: TGCGCCAGCACCCGGGGACAGGGCGAGGGCTACACCTTC.